The source of this TCR beta chain is a study of blood T cell repertoires in COVID-19. Study overall: Donors in the United States, Italy and Spain gave samples during acute or convalescent COVID-19. The analysed material was cDNA or gDNA that came from T cells, B-cell-depleted T cells, or PBMCs.

Per the original data handling: Quantification of nucleated cells was approximated via reference gene primer amplification. Generated by immunoSEQ multiplex PCR, the TCRdb table keeps only in-frame clones and is missing some. Clonal size and the V and J genes are those of that table, whereas D and trimming came from the DNA. The table records 150,000 to 200,000 clones, approximately 81% of them present only once. V dropped 6 bases and J dropped 8 bases, with 14 bases sitting between them. The CDR3 spans 14 residues. Looked up from germline, CDR1 is SNHLY and CDR2 is FYNNEI. The receptor comes from a man aged 18 to 29 with active or convalescent COVID-19. V is TRBV2 and J is TRBJ1-6, with D perhaps matching TRBD1 (6 bases). Material: peripheral blood. CDR3 region: CASSLRGRDSPLHF. Here the CDR3 DNA reads TGTGCCAGCAGCCTCAGGGGTAGGGATTCACCCCTCCACTTT.